This T cell receptor beta chain appears in the sequencing data of a study of T cell responses to AZD1222 COVID-19 vaccine. Findings of the study overall: In the spike-specific TCR repertoire, nearly half reportedly target unmutated variant regions. Donors were mostly white British, more females; clonal diversity possibly underestimated.

TCRdb's copy holds only in-frame clones and misses some; the assay was immunoSEQ multiplex PCR. This table holds 98,000 or so clones, roughly 88% found once. A note on this clone: Its antigen is not identified.

The sequence derives from an adult in good health. Source: peripheral blood, taken on day 0 of AZD1222 vaccination.

The CDR3 here is CASSPDPGQGNTGELFF. The DNA of the CDR3 is TGCGCCAGCAGCCCGGACCCGGGACAGGGTAACACCGGGGAGCTGTTTTTT. This chain links TRBV5-1 with TRBJ2-2, with TRBD1 identical over 9 bases. CDR1 is SGHRS, CDR2 YFSETQ, per germline. With 4 bases clipped from V and 2 bases from J, the junction kept 9 bases outside the gene matches. This CDR3 has 17 amino acids. The whole variable domain, filled in from reference TRBV5-1 and TRBJ2-2, reads KAGVTQTPRYLIKTRGQQVTLSCSPISGHRSVSWYQQTPGQGLQFLFEYFSETQRNKGNFPGRFSGRQFSNSRSEMNVSTLELGDSALYLCASSPDPGQGNTGELFFGEGSRLTVL.